The rows below give T cell receptor beta chains drawn from one sample of a study of persistence of HIV-infected CD4 T cells. For these receptors, no antigen is known. TCRdb keeps only in-frame clones here, not all; method: immunoSEQ multiplex PCR. The sample lists over 40,000 clones; around 82% were seen once. The input for sequencing was CD4+ T cells sorted from PBMCs after approximately 19-hour stimulation, taken from a patient who received antiretroviral therapy. Receptor source: an adult man with HIV who was CMV-seropositive. Each CDR3 is given with its conserved first and last residue. The order of the fields is J gene, D gene, clone size, V gene, CDR3 DNA, CDR3 protein. A D gene is named only where the DNA matches it firmly. Rows give clone size only sometimes, using once, few, many, or a class for an expanded clone.

j_call: TRBJ1-6; d_call: -; clone_size: -; v_call: TRBV2; cdr3_nt: TGTGCCAGCGACCTAGAGTCCTATAATTCACCCCTCCACTTT; cdr3_aa: CASDLESYNSPLHF
j_call: TRBJ2-1; d_call: TRBD2; clone_size: -; v_call: TRBV5-1; cdr3_nt: TGCGCCAGCAGCTGGACTAGCGGGGGTATCTATGAGCAGTTCTTC; cdr3_aa: CASSWTSGGIYEQFF
j_call: TRBJ2-3; d_call: -; clone_size: -; v_call: TRBV9; cdr3_nt: TGTGCCAGCAGCGTAGCTGTCAGCACAGATACGCAGTATTTT; cdr3_aa: CASSVAVSTDTQYF
j_call: TRBJ1-2; d_call: -; clone_size: -; v_call: TRBV7-2; cdr3_nt: TGTGCCAGCAGCTTCGGGACTACCCGCAAGGGGATAGCTAACTATGGCTACACCTTC; cdr3_aa: CASSFGTTRKGIANYGYTF
j_call: TRBJ2-7; d_call: TRBD1; clone_size: once; v_call: TRBV6-5; cdr3_nt: TGTGCCAGCAGTCCGACAGGGATCACCTACGAGCAGTACTTC; cdr3_aa: CASSPTGITYEQYF
j_call: TRBJ2-5; d_call: TRBD1; clone_size: -; v_call: TRBV19; cdr3_nt: TGTGCCAGTAGCCTTACACGGACAGGTTCACGGGAGACCCAGTACTTC; cdr3_aa: CASSLTRTGSRETQYF
j_call: TRBJ2-7; d_call: TRBD1; clone_size: -; v_call: TRBV10-3; cdr3_nt: TGTGCCATCTCGGGGGACAGGCCCTCTTCAGTCTTATCCTACGAGCAGTACTTC; cdr3_aa: CAISGDRPSSVLSYEQYF
j_call: TRBJ2-2; d_call: -; clone_size: few; v_call: TRBV29-1; cdr3_nt: TGCAGCGTTGGCGGTCGTGTCGGGGAGCTGTTTTTT; cdr3_aa: CSVGGRVGELFF
j_call: TRBJ1-5; d_call: TRBD1; clone_size: -; v_call: TRBV10-3; cdr3_nt: TGTGCCATCAGTCTCGGACAGGGGGGTCAGGGGCCCCAGCATTTT; cdr3_aa: CAISLGQGGQGPQHF
j_call: TRBJ1-4; d_call: -; clone_size: -; v_call: TRBV4-3; cdr3_nt: TGCGCCAGCAGCCAAGGCAGGGGCCGTGGGGAAAAACTGTTTTTT; cdr3_aa: CASSQGRGRGEKLFF
j_call: TRBJ2-6; d_call: TRBD2; clone_size: once; v_call: TRBV4-2; cdr3_nt: TGTGCCAGCAGCCGGGGGAGGACTAGCGGAACCCACTCTGGGGCCAACGTCCTGACTTTC; cdr3_aa: CASSRGRTSGTHSGANVLTF
j_call: TRBJ2-2; d_call: TRBD1; clone_size: few; v_call: TRBV5-5; cdr3_nt: TGTGCCAGCAGCCCCCGGGACAGGGGGCAAAACACCGGGGAGCTGTTTTTT; cdr3_aa: CASSPRDRGQNTGELFF
j_call: TRBJ1-3; d_call: -; clone_size: few; v_call: TRBV7-2; cdr3_nt: TGTGCCAGCAGCAGATCCCAAAGGATGCCCTCTGGAAACACCATATATTTT; cdr3_aa: CASSRSQRMPSGNTIYF
j_call: TRBJ1-1; d_call: -; clone_size: -; v_call: TRBV7-2; cdr3_nt: TGTGCCAGCAGCTTAAATTGGGGGAACACTGAAGCTTTCTTT; cdr3_aa: CASSLNWGNTEAFF
j_call: TRBJ1-5; d_call: -; clone_size: -; v_call: TRBV9; cdr3_nt: TGTGCCAGCAGCGTAGGAGTTGAGAATCAGCCCCAGCATTTT; cdr3_aa: CASSVGVENQPQHF
j_call: TRBJ1-1; d_call: -; clone_size: once; v_call: TRBV4-2; cdr3_nt: TGTGCCAGCAGCCAAGCCGGGGCCTTGAACACTGAAGCTTTCTTT; cdr3_aa: CASSQAGALNTEAFF
j_call: TRBJ1-3; d_call: -; clone_size: -; v_call: TRBV13; cdr3_nt: TGTGCCAGCAGCCGAGACAGTGGAAACACCATATATTTT; cdr3_aa: CASSRDSGNTIYF
j_call: TRBJ2-1; d_call: -; clone_size: -; v_call: TRBV7-2; cdr3_nt: TGTGCCAGCAGCTTAGCGCATGAGAGGGCCTACAATGAGCAGTTCTTC; cdr3_aa: CASSLAHERAYNEQFF
j_call: TRBJ2-1; d_call: -; clone_size: -; v_call: TRBV4-1; cdr3_nt: TGCGCCAGCAGCCAAGAAAGGCTGGCCGCCTACAATGAGCAGTTCTTC; cdr3_aa: CASSQERLAAYNEQFF
j_call: TRBJ2-3; d_call: TRBD1; clone_size: once; v_call: TRBV5-1; cdr3_nt: TGCGCCAGCAGCCCTATGACAGGGGGCACAGATACGCAGTATTTT; cdr3_aa: CASSPMTGGTDTQYF
j_call: TRBJ1-2; d_call: -; clone_size: -; v_call: TRBV3-1/TRBV3-2; cdr3_nt: TGTGCCAGCAGCCAAGGTTTCACAGACCTCAGAGTGGGCTACACCTTC; cdr3_aa: CASSQGFTDLRVGYTF
j_call: TRBJ2-2; d_call: -; clone_size: few; v_call: TRBV18; cdr3_nt: TGTGCCAGCTCACCACCACGGCCCGCGAACACCGGGGAGCTGTTTTTT; cdr3_aa: CASSPPRPANTGELFF
j_call: TRBJ1-2; d_call: TRBD1; clone_size: -; v_call: TRBV7-8; cdr3_nt: TGTGCCAGCAGCCCCCCACAGGGGGCGATCTATGGCTACACCTTC; cdr3_aa: CASSPPQGAIYGYTF
j_call: TRBJ1-1; d_call: -; clone_size: -; v_call: TRBV10-3; cdr3_nt: TGTGCCATCAGAGGACAGTCTGAAGCTTTCTTT; cdr3_aa: CAIRGQSEAFF
j_call: TRBJ2-2; d_call: -; clone_size: -; v_call: TRBV25-1; cdr3_nt: TGTGCCAGCAGTCCAGACAGCCCCACCGGGGAGCTGTTTTTT; cdr3_aa: CASSPDSPTGELFF
j_call: TRBJ2-3; d_call: -; clone_size: -; v_call: TRBV13; cdr3_nt: TGTGCCAGCAGCTTAGGTCCGAGTAGGGTCAGGACAGATACGCAGTATTTT; cdr3_aa: CASSLGPSRVRTDTQYF
j_call: TRBJ2-5; d_call: -; clone_size: -; v_call: TRBV30; cdr3_nt: TGTGCCTGGAGTGTACCCTCCCTGGGAGCAGAGACCCAGTACTTC; cdr3_aa: CAWSVPSLGAETQYF
j_call: TRBJ2-1; d_call: TRBD2; clone_size: -; v_call: TRBV6-5; cdr3_nt: TGTGCCAGCAGTTACTCTGCGGGGGGGGGTGAGCAGTTCTTC; cdr3_aa: CASSYSAGGGEQFF
j_call: TRBJ1-1; d_call: -; clone_size: -; v_call: TRBV20-1; cdr3_nt: TGCAGTGCTATAGGACAATTTGAAGCTTTCTTT; cdr3_aa: CSAIGQFEAFF
j_call: TRBJ1-5; d_call: -; clone_size: few; v_call: TRBV4-2; cdr3_nt: TGTGCCAGCAGCCAAAATCGGGGACAGCCCCAGCATTTT; cdr3_aa: CASSQNRGQPQHF
j_call: TRBJ2-5; d_call: TRBD1; clone_size: -; v_call: TRBV6-5; cdr3_nt: TGTGCCAGCAGGGGGGCGACAGGGGGCCGGCAGACCCAGTACTTC; cdr3_aa: CASRGATGGRQTQYF
j_call: TRBJ1-5; d_call: -; clone_size: -; v_call: TRBV19; cdr3_nt: TGTGCCAGTAGTATAGAACGGACCGCAACTGCGGAGCCCCAGCATTTT; cdr3_aa: CASSIERTATAEPQHF
j_call: TRBJ2-7; d_call: TRBD2; clone_size: -; v_call: TRBV4-1; cdr3_nt: TGCGCCAGCAGCCAAGCGGGGGGAACCTACGAGCAGTACTTC; cdr3_aa: CASSQAGGTYEQYF
j_call: TRBJ1-6; d_call: TRBD1; clone_size: -; v_call: TRBV5-1; cdr3_nt: TGCGCCAGCAGCGTAGACAGGGCCTTAGGGAATTCACCCCTCCACTTT; cdr3_aa: CASSVDRALGNSPLHF
j_call: TRBJ1-4; d_call: -; clone_size: -; v_call: TRBV25-1; cdr3_nt: TGTGCCAGCAGTGAAGGCAGGGAACTGTTTTTT; cdr3_aa: CASSEGRELFF
j_call: TRBJ1-5; d_call: TRBD1; clone_size: -; v_call: TRBV30; cdr3_nt: TGTGCCTGGAGGGACAGGGCGAGTCAGCCCCAGCATTTT; cdr3_aa: CAWRDRASQPQHF
j_call: TRBJ2-7; d_call: TRBD1; clone_size: -; v_call: TRBV19; cdr3_nt: TGTGCCAGTAGGAAAGCGGGGACAGGGAGGGACGAGCAGTACTTC; cdr3_aa: CASRKAGTGRDEQYF
j_call: TRBJ2-7; d_call: TRBD2; clone_size: once; v_call: TRBV19; cdr3_nt: TGTGCCAGTAGTACCCCAACTACTAGCGGGAGCGAGCAGTACTTC; cdr3_aa: CASSTPTTSGSEQYF
j_call: TRBJ1-5; d_call: -; clone_size: -; v_call: TRBV19; cdr3_nt: TGTGCCAGTAGCCTCCAGGCCCCGGGGGCTAGCAATCAGCCCCAGCATTTT; cdr3_aa: CASSLQAPGASNQPQHF
j_call: TRBJ2-1; d_call: TRBD2; clone_size: -; v_call: TRBV29-1; cdr3_nt: TGCAGCGTCTCCGGGACTAGCGGATACAATGAGCAGTTCTTC; cdr3_aa: CSVSGTSGYNEQFF
j_call: TRBJ2-7; d_call: -; clone_size: -; v_call: TRBV7-8; cdr3_nt: TGTGCCAGCAGCCCTCGGACCGTCACCCCCGAGCAGTACTTC; cdr3_aa: CASSPRTVTPEQYF
j_call: TRBJ1-4; d_call: -; clone_size: -; v_call: TRBV5-1; cdr3_nt: TGCGCCAGCAGCTCTCAACTCCTAGGGGAGCGTGAAAAACTGTTTTTT; cdr3_aa: CASSSQLLGEREKLFF
j_call: TRBJ2-5; d_call: TRBD1; clone_size: -; v_call: TRBV10-1; cdr3_nt: TGCGCCAGCAGCGAACCTCCGGGACAGACACCGGAGACCCAGTACTTC; cdr3_aa: CASSEPPGQTPETQYF
j_call: TRBJ1-1; d_call: -; clone_size: once; v_call: TRBV29-1; cdr3_nt: TGCAGCGTGTTGCAAGGGACGGGAGGGACTGAAGCTTTCTTT; cdr3_aa: CSVLQGTGGTEAFF
j_call: TRBJ1-6; d_call: TRBD1; clone_size: -; v_call: TRBV15; cdr3_nt: TGTGCCACCAGCAGAGAAGGGGGCAGGCAATCACCCCTCCACTTT; cdr3_aa: CATSREGGRQSPLHF
j_call: TRBJ2-5; d_call: TRBD2; clone_size: -; v_call: TRBV7-8; cdr3_nt: TGTGCCAGCAGCCCCCGCGGGAGGCAAACCCAAGAGACCCAGTACTTC; cdr3_aa: CASSPRGRQTQETQYF
j_call: TRBJ2-1; d_call: TRBD1; clone_size: -; v_call: TRBV6-6; cdr3_nt: TGTGCCAGCACCTCTTCCAGGGGGAGCTCCTACAATGAGCAGTTCTTC; cdr3_aa: CASTSSRGSSYNEQFF
j_call: TRBJ2-2; d_call: TRBD1; clone_size: -; v_call: TRBV27; cdr3_nt: TGTGCCAGCAGTCAAGACAGGGGAGGAACCGGGGAGCTGTTTTTT; cdr3_aa: CASSQDRGGTGELFF
j_call: TRBJ1-2; d_call: -; clone_size: few; v_call: TRBV7-9; cdr3_nt: TGTGCCAGCAGCCCAGGTCTTGGCTACACCTTC; cdr3_aa: CASSPGLGYTF
j_call: TRBJ1-2; d_call: -; clone_size: -; v_call: TRBV30; cdr3_nt: TGTGCCTGGAGTGTAGGGCAAACCTATGGCTACACCTTC; cdr3_aa: CAWSVGQTYGYTF
j_call: TRBJ2-1; d_call: TRBD1; clone_size: -; v_call: TRBV4-3; cdr3_nt: TGCGCCAGCAGCCAAGATGGGGCAGGGGGTGGTGAGCAGTTCTTC; cdr3_aa: CASSQDGAGGGEQFF
j_call: TRBJ1-6; d_call: -; clone_size: few; v_call: TRBV18; cdr3_nt: TGTGCCAGCTCACCCGGGGTAGAGGGGTCTAATTCACCCCTCCACTTT; cdr3_aa: CASSPGVEGSNSPLHF
j_call: TRBJ1-5; d_call: -; clone_size: -; v_call: TRBV10-3; cdr3_nt: TGTGCCACCTGTGACATCCTCGAGAGGCAGCCCCAGCATTTT; cdr3_aa: CATCDILERQPQHF
j_call: TRBJ1-1; d_call: -; clone_size: -; v_call: TRBV3-1/TRBV3-2; cdr3_nt: TGTGCCAGCAGCCACAAGGGGGGGCGGAAAGCTTTCTTT; cdr3_aa: CASSHKGGRKAFF
j_call: TRBJ1-6; d_call: -; clone_size: -; v_call: TRBV6-5; cdr3_nt: TGTGCCAGCAGTTACGGTGGGCATAATTCACCCCTCCACTTT; cdr3_aa: CASSYGGHNSPLHF
j_call: TRBJ1-1; d_call: -; clone_size: -; v_call: TRBV6-5; cdr3_nt: TGTGCCAGCATGGCCGGAGACACTGAAGCTTTCTTT; cdr3_aa: CASMAGDTEAFF